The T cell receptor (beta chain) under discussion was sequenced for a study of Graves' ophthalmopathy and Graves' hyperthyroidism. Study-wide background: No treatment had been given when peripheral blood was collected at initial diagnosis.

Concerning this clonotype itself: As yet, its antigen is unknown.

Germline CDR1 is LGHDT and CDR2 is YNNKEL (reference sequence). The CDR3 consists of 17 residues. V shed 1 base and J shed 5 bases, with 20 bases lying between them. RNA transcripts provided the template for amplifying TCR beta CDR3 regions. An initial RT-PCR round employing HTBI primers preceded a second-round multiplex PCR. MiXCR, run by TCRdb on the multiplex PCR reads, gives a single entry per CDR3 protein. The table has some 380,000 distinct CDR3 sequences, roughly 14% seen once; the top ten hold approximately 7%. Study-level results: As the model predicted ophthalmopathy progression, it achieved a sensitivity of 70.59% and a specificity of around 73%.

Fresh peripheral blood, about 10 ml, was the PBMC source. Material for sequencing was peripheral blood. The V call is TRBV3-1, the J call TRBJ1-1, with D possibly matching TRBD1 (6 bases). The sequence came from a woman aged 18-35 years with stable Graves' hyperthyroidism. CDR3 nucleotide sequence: TGTGCCAGCAGCCAAGCGATGGGGGCGTCTTTGCGGACTGAAGCTTTCTTT. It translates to CASSQAMGASLRTEAFF.